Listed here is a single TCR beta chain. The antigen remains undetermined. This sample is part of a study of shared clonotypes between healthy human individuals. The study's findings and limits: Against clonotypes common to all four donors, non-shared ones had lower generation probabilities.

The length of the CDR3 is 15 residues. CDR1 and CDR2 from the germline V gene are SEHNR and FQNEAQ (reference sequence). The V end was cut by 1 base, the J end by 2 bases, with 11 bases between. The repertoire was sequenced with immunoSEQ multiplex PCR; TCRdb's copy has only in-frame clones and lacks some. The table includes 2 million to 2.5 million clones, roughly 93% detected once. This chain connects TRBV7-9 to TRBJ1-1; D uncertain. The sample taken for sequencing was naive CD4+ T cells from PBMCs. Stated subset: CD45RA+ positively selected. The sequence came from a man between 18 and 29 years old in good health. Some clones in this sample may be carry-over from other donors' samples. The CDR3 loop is CASSLGAFPNTEAFF. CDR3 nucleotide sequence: TGTGCCAGCAGCTTAGGGGCATTCCCAAACACTGAAGCTTTCTTT.